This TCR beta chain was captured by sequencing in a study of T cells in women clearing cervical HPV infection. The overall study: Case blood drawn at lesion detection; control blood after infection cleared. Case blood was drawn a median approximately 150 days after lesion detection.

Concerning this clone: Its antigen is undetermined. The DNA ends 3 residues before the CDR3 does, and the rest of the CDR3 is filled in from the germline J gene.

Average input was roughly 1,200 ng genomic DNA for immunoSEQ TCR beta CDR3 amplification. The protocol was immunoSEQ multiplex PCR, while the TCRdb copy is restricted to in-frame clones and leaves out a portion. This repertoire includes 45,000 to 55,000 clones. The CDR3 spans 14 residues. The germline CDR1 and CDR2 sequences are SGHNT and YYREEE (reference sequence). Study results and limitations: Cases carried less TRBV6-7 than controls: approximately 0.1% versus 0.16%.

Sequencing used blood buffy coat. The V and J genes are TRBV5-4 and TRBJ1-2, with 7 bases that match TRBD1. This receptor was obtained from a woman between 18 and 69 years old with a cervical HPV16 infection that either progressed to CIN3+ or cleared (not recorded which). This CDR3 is CASSLGQGKVGYTF. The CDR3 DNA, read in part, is TGTGCCAGCAGCTTGGGACAGGGCAAAGTGGGC.